The present entry profiles one T cell receptor (beta chain) with its context. This entry comes from a study of blood T cell repertoires in COVID-19. As for the study in general: COVID-19 samples from acute and convalescent phases originated in the United States, Italy and Spain. Nucleic acid was either cDNA or gDNA, and it came from T cells, B-cell-depleted T cells, or PBMCs.

TCRdb keeps only in-frame clones here, not all; method: immunoSEQ multiplex PCR. The sample has 110,000 or so clones, roughly 85% seen once. The V gene end was trimmed by 5 bases and the J gene end by 4 bases; junction bases not matched to a gene: 16. CDR1 is MNHNY and CDR2 is SVGAGI in the germline V gene (reference sequence). The length of the CDR3 is 17 residues. The chain joins TRBV6-6 to TRBJ2-5; 7 positions match TRBD2. This TCR was sampled from a man aged 50 to 60 with acute or convalescent COVID-19. The sample taken for sequencing was peripheral blood. CDR3 sequence (DNA): TGTGCCAGCAGTCCTGATACCGGGGGGAATTTGGGAGAGACCCAGTACTTC. It is translated as CASSPDTGGNLGETQYF.